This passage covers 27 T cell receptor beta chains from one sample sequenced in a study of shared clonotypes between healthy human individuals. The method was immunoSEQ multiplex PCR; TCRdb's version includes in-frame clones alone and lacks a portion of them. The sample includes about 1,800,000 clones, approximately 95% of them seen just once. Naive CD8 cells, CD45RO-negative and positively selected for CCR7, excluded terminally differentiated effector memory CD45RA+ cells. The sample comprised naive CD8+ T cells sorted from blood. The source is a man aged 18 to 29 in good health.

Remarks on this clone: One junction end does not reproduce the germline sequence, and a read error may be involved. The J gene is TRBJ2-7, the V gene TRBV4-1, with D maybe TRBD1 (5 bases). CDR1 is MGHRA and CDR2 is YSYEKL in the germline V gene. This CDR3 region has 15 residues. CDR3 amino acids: CASSSLSQVSYEQYF. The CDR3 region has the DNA TGTGCCAGCAGCTCCCTTTCACAGGTCTCCTACGAGCAGTACTTC.

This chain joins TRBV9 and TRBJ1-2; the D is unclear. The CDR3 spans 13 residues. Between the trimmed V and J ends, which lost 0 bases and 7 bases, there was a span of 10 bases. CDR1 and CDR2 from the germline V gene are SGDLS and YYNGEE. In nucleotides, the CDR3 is TGTGCCAGCAGCGTAGGCAGTCACAGTGGCTACACCTTC. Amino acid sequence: CASSVGSHSGYTF.

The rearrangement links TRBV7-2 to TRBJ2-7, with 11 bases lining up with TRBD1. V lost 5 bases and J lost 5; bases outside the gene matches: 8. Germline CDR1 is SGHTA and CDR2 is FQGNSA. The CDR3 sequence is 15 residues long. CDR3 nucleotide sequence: TGTGCCAGCAGCCCCGGGACAGGGGGACTGGACGAGCAGTACTTC. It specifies CASSPGTGGLDEQYF.

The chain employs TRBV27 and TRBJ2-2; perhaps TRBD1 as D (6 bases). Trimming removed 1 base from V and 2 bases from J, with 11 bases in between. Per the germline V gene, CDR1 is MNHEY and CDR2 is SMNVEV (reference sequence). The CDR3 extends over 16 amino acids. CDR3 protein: CASSLLARGNTGELFF. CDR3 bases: TGTGCCAGCAGTTTATTGGCCAGGGGTAACACCGGGGAGCTGTTTTTT.

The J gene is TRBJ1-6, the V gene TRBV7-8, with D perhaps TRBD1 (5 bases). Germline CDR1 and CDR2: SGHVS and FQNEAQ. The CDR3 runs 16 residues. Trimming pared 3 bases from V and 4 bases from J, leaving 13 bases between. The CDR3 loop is CASSLGPGVYNSPLHF. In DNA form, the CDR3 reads TGTGCCAGCAGCTTGGGCCCGGGGGTTTATAATTCACCCCTCCACTTT. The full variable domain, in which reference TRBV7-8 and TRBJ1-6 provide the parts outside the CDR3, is GAGVSQSPRYKVAKRGQDVALRCDPISGHVSLFWYQQALGQGPEFLTYFQNEAQLDKSGLPSDRFFAERPEGSVSTLKIQRTQQEDSAVYLCASSLGPGVYNSPLHFGNGTRLTVT.

CDR3 loop: CASSPTATDTQYF. Here the CDR3 DNA reads TGTGCCAGCAGCCCTACAGCCACAGATACGCAGTATTTT. The chain links TRBV4-2 to TRBJ2-3; D gene unclear. Trimming removed 4 bases at V and 2 bases at J, with 7 bases between. The germline CDR1 and CDR2 sequences are LGHNA and YNFKEQ. CDR3 length: 13 amino acids.

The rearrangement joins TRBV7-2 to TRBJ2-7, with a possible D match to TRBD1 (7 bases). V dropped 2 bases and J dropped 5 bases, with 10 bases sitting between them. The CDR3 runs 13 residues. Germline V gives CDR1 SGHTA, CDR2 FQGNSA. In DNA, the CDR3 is TGTGCCAGCAGCTTAACAGGGGAGGACGAGCAGTACTTC. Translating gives CASSLTGEDEQYF.

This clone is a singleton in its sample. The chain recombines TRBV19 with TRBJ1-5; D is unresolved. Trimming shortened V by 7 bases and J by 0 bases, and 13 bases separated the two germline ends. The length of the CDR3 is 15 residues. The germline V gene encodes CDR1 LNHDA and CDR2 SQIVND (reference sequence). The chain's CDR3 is CASTLMVGSNQPQHF. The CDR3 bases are TGTGCCAGTACCCTAATGGTGGGTAGCAATCAGCCCCAGCATTTT.

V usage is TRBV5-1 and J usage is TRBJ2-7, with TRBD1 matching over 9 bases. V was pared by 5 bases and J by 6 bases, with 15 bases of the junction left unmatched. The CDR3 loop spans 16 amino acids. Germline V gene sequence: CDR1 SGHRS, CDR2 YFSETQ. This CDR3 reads CASSQGTGTGMGEQYF. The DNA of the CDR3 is TGCGCCAGCAGTCAAGGGACCGGGACAGGGATGGGCGAGCAGTACTTC.

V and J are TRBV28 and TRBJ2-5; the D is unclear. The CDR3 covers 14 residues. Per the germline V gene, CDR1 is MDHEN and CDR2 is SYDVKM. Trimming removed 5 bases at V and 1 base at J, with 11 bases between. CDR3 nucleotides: TGTGCCAGCAGTGGATGGTCAACCCAAGAGACCCAGTACTTC. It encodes CASSGWSTQETQYF.

In nucleotides, the CDR3 is TGTGCCAGCAGTTTATCGGGTCTAGCGGTGATCACCGGGGAGCTGTTTTTT. Translating gives CASSLSGLAVITGELFF. V usage is TRBV27 and J usage is TRBJ2-2; 7 nucleotides agree with TRBD2. Germline lookup yields CDR1 MNHEY and CDR2 SMNVEV (reference sequence). J gave up 4 bases and V 0 bases, and 8 bases lay outside the gene matches. There are 17 residues in the CDR3.

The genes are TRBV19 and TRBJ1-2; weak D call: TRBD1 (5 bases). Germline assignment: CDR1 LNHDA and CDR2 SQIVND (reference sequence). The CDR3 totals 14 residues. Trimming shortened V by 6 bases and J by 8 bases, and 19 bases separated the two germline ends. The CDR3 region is CASRQGGGAVGYTF. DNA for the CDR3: TGTGCCAGTAGGCAGGGTGGAGGGGCGGTCGGCTACACCTTC. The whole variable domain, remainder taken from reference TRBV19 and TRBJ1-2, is DGGITQSPKYLFRKEGQNVTLSCEQNLNHDAMYWYRQDPGQGLRLIYYSQIVNDFQKGDIAEGYSVSREKKESFPLTVTSAQKNPTAFYLCASRQGGGAVGYTFGSGTRLTVV.

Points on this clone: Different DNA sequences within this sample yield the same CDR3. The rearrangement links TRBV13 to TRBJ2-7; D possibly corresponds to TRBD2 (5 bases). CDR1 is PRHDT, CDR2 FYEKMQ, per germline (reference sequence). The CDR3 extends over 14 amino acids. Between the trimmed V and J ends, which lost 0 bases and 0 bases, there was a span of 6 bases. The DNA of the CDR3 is TGTGCCAGCAGCTTAGGAGCGGCCTCCTACGAGCAGTACTTC. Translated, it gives CASSLGAASYEQYF.

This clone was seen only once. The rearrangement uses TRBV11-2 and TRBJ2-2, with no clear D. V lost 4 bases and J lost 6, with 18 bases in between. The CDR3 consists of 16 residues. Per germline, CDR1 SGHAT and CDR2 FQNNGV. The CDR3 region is CASSSHPDGAPGELFF. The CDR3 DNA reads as TGTGCCAGCAGCTCCCACCCCGATGGCGCCCCCGGGGAGCTGTTTTTT.

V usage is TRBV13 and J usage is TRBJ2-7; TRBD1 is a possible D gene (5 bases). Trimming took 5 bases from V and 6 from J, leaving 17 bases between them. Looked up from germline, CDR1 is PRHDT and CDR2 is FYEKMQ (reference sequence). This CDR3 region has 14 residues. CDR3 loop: CASSPPTGPLEQYF. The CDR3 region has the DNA TGTGCCAGCAGCCCACCCACAGGTCCCCTCGAGCAGTACTTC. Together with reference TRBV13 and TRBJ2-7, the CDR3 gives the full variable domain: AAGVIQSPRHLIKEKRETATLKCYPIPRHDTVYWYQQGPGQDPQFLISFYEKMQSDKGSIPDRFSAQQFSDYHSELNMSSLELGDSALYFCASSPPTGPLEQYFGPGTRLTVT.

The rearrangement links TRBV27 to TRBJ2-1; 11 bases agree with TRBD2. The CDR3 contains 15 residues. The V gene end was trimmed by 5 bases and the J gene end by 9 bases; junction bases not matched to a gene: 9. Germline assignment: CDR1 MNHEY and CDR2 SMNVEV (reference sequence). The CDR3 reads CASSPLAGVGSEQFF. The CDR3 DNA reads TGTGCCAGCAGTCCACTAGCGGGAGTGGGAAGTGAGCAGTTCTTC.

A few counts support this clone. CDR3 region: CASSFGGGDGYTF. CDR3 in DNA: TGTGCCAGCAGCTTCGGAGGGGGCGATGGCTACACCTTC. V usage is TRBV5-6 and J usage is TRBJ1-2; 7 nucleotides agree with TRBD1. J was trimmed by 6 bases and V by 2 bases; bases with no gene match: 4. This CDR3 region has 13 residues. CDR1 and CDR2 (germline): SGHDT, YYEEEE.

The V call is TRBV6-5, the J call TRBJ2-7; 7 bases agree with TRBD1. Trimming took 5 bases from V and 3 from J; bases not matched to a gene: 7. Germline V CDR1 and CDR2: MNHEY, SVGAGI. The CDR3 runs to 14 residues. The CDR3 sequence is CASSPTGAIYEQYF. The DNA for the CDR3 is TGTGCCAGCAGTCCTACAGGGGCGATCTACGAGCAGTACTTC.

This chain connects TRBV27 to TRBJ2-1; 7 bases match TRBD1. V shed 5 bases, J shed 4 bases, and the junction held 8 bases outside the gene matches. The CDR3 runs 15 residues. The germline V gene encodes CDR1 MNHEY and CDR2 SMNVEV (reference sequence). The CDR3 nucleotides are TGTGCCAGCAGTCCACCGGGACAGAGTTACAATGAGCAGTTCTTC. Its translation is CASSPPGQSYNEQFF.

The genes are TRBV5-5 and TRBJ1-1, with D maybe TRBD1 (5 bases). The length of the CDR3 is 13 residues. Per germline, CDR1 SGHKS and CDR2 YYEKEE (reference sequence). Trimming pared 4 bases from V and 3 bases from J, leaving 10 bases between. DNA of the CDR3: TGTGCCAGCAGCCCTTGGGACGACACTGAAGCTTTCTTT. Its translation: CASSPWDDTEAFF.

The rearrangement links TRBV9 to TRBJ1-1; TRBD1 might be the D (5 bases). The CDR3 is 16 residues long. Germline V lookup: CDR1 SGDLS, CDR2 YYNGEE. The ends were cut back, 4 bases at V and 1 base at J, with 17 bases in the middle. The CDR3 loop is CASSNTPGGGNTEAFF. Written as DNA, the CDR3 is TGTGCCAGCAGCAACACCCCCGGGGGGGGGAACACTGAAGCTTTCTTT.

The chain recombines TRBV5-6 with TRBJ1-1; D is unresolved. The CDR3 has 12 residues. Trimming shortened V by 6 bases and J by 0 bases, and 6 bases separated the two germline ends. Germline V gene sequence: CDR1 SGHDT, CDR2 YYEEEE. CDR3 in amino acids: CASNLMNTEAFF. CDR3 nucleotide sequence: TGTGCCAGCAACCTTATGAACACTGAAGCTTTCTTT.

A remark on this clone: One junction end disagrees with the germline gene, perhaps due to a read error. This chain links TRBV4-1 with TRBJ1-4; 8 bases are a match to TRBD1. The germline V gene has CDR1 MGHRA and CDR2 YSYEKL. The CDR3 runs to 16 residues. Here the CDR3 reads CASSQAGQGAKEKLFF. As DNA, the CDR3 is TGCGCCAGCAGCCAAGCGGGGCAGGGGGCTAAAGAAAAACTGTTTTTT.

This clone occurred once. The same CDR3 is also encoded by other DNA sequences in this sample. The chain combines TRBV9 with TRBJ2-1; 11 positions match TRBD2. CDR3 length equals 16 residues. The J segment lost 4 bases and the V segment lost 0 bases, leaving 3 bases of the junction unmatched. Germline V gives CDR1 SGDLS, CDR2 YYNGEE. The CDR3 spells CASSVEGTSGYNEQFF. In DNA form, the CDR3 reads TGTGCCAGCAGCGTAGAGGGGACTAGCGGATACAATGAGCAGTTCTTC.

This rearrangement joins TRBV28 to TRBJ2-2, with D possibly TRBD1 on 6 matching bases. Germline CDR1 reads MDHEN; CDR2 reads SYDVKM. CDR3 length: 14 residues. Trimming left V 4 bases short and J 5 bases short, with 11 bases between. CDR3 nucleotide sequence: TGTGCCAGCAGTTACAGGGCAGGGACCGGGGAGCTGTTTTTT. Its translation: CASSYRAGTGELFF.

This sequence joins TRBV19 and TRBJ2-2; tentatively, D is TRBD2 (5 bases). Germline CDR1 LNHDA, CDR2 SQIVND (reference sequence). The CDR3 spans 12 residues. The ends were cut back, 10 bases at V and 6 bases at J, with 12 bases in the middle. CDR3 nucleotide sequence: TGTGCCACCCAAGCGGAGGCCGGGGAGCTGTTTTTT. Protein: CATQAEAGELFF.

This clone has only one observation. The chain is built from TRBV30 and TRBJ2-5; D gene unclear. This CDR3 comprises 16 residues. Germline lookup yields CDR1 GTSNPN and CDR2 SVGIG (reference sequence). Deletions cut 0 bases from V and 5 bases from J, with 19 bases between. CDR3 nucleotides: TGTGCCTGGAGTGTATCGGAGATTCTACTTAGGGAGACCCAGTACTTC. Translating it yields CAWSVSEILLRETQYF.